Described below is a single T cell receptor (beta chain) sequence and its context. This CDR3 is built from 17 residues. Germline V lookup: CDR1 MNHEY, CDR2 SVGAGI. There were eight separate reactions per sample in which cDNA was made. From the 5' RACE reads, TCRdb lists one entry per CDR3 protein and no DNA. Seen in this sample are 210,000 or so distinct CDR3 sequences; the ten most common clones hold 7.5% to 9.5%. The data stem from a study of monozygotic twins with inflammatory bowel disease. Source material: blood. This rearrangement joins TRBV6-5 to TRBJ2-5; as DNA is missing, the TRBD1 call by TCRdb cannot be tested. This receptor was obtained from a human donor with ulcerative colitis or Crohn's disease, or a healthy co-twin of an affected twin (not recorded which). The CDR3 sequence is CASSYSNPGGARGTQYF.